The source of this T cell receptor (beta chain) is a study of blood T cells in healthy people across ages. The table lists this clonotype with a few counts. The V end was cut by 4 bases, the J end by 4 bases, with 9 bases between. The CDR3 spans 13 residues. Germline values: CDR1 LNHNV, CDR2 YYDKDF (reference sequence). It was with a sample-barcoded 5' primer and a J-beta primer mix that a second PCR of roughly 7 to 12 cycles was run. One entry per CDR3 protein, called by TCRdb with MiXCR from the 5' RACE reads. The sample yields roughly 1,500,000 distinct CDR3 sequences, 34% seen once. The chain has TRBV15 and TRBJ2-3; no clear D. This clonotype was obtained from a woman aged 25 to 39 in good health. Sequences were obtained from blood. The CDR3 spells CATSTFLADTQYF. The CDR3 region has the DNA TGTGCCACCAGCACATTTTTGGCAGATACGCAGTATTTT.